The rows below give T cell receptor beta chains drawn from one sample of a study of cytomegalovirus exposure and HLA in healthy donors. TCRdb keeps only in-frame clones here, not all; method: immunoSEQ multiplex PCR. The sample yields 130,000 or so clones, approximately 80% seen once. The source material was PBMCs. These receptors originate from a man in his forties in good health and CMV-seronegative. Each CDR3 is given with its conserved first and last residue. A row's size may be missing; if present it is once, few, many or a size class.

J gene | clone size | V gene | CDR3 protein
TRBJ2-5 | . | TRBV4-1 | CASSQALTSGVAETQYF
TRBJ1-1 | . | TRBV7-9 | CASSQDIGGTEAFF
TRBJ2-5 | . | TRBV21-1 | CASSKGASGPPETQYF
TRBJ2-1 | . | TRBV11-3 | CASSRHSNEQFF
TRBJ2-2 | . | TRBV19 | CASSFGTSGGTGELFF
TRBJ2-7 | . | TRBV9 | CASSVAPLGGVGSYEQYF
TRBJ1-4 | . | TRBV7-2 | CASSLVAGQDEKLFF
TRBJ2-1 | . | TRBV11-2 | CASSFLRDRGGNEQFF
TRBJ2-3 | . | TRBV27 | CASPGDRATDTQYF
TRBJ2-7 | . | TRBV28 | CASSPVTGFGEQYF
TRBJ2-7 | . | TRBV14 | CASSQDGRPGGYEQYF
TRBJ2-3 | . | TRBV5-6 | CASSLLAGADTQYF
TRBJ2-5 | . | TRBV11-2 | CASSAGHQETQYF
TRBJ2-1 | . | TRBV11-3 | CASSLERGGSSYNEQFF
TRBJ1-5 | few | TRBV2 | CASSETGQPQHF
TRBJ1-2 | . | TRBV13 | CASSLRTGENSMAAGEGYTF
TRBJ2-7 | . | TRBV2 | CASSGQTGGVSYEQYF
TRBJ1-2 | . | TRBV5-5 | CASSLNPQGSKGYTF
TRBJ2-3 | . | TRBV18 | CASSPLSGLGSDTQYF
TRBJ2-7 | . | TRBV28 | CASSLEGAGGSYEQYF
TRBJ2-7 | few | TRBV9 | CASSVGVGSGRAGEQYF
TRBJ1-1 | . | TRBV7-9 | CASSQSPGQMNTEAFF
TRBJ2-2 | . | TRBV7-7 | CASSPSGAGELFF
TRBJ2-2 | . | TRBV7-9 | CASSLDGITGELFF
TRBJ1-5 | . | TRBV25-1 | CASSPPGTGTNQPQHF
TRBJ2-5 | . | TRBV5-4 | CASSFETDQETQYF
TRBJ1-1 | . | TRBV19 | CASSTSLNTEAFF
TRBJ2-5 | . | TRBV29-1 | CSVVGSAETQYF
TRBJ2-7 | few | TRBV28 | CASSPGQGSSYEQYF
TRBJ2-7 | . | TRBV6-5 | CASSYYRGRAYEQYF
TRBJ1-5 | . | TRBV19 | CASSTTGGSNQPQHF
TRBJ1-3 | few | TRBV19 | CASSMQGFGNTIYF
TRBJ2-3 | . | TRBV10-3 | CAISGASGGAVTDTQYF
TRBJ2-1 | . | TRBV4-2 | CASSQDLAGGYNEQFF
TRBJ2-7 | . | TRBV6-6 | CASSLLAGASYEQYF
TRBJ2-1 | . | TRBV28 | CASSSREGLGDEQFF
TRBJ2-2 | . | TRBV27 | CASSLSVAAGGPSGELFF
TRBJ2-1 | . | TRBV11-2 | CASSLPFEQGNNEQFF
TRBJ2-7 | once | TRBV30 | CAWSSDASGYEQYF
TRBJ2-1 | . | TRBV27 | CASSSIPRGYNEQFF
TRBJ2-2 | . | TRBV25-1 | CASSAVSNTGELFF
TRBJ2-5 | few | TRBV7-2 | CASSLGRGTDLRQEAQYF
. | few | TRBV10-2 | CASSESLGLAGSSYEQYF
TRBJ2-5 | . | TRBV4-3 | CASSRLLKEGETQYF
TRBJ2-3 | once | TRBV30 | CAWSDGGGTDTQYF
TRBJ2-3 | . | TRBV7-3 | CASSKGLAGENTDTQYF
TRBJ1-2 | . | TRBV19 | CASRTGGIGYTF
TRBJ2-1 | . | TRBV29-1 | CSVVRGGAYNEQFF
TRBJ2-1 | . | TRBV5-1 | CASSWTSGPMYDEQFF
TRBJ2-5 | . | TRBV21-1 | CASRQGGQETQYF
TRBJ1-5 | few | TRBV19 | CASSIQTGTANQPQHF
TRBJ2-7 | few | TRBV10-3 | CATSGGAIYEQYF
TRBJ2-1 | few | TRBV12-5 | CASGLRQGEQFF
TRBJ2-7 | . | TRBV28 | CASSARGFYEQYF